The 5 T cell receptor beta chains in this list originate from one sample, sequenced in a study of blood T cell repertoires in COVID-19. Assay used: immunoSEQ multiplex PCR; TCRdb lists only in-frame clones, some missing. The sample gives around 270,000 clones, 80% to 85% of which show up once; 15% to 19% is in the top ten. What was sequenced was peripheral blood. The receptor set was obtained from a person aged 70 to 85 with COVID-19, enrolled during active disease.

This chain connects TRBV28 to TRBJ1-2, with a weak D call TRBD1 (6 bases). The germline V gene encodes CDR1 MDHEN and CDR2 SYDVKM. This CDR3 comprises 12 residues. Between the trimmed V and J ends, which lost 7 bases and 8 bases, there was a span of 14 bases. The CDR3 bases are TGTGCCAGCACCAAGGGGGTGGGCGGCTACACCTTC. Its protein is CASTKGVGGYTF.

This rearrangement joins TRBV7-9 to TRBJ1-1; 7 nucleotides line up with TRBD1. The CDR3 extends over 16 amino acids. Germline values: CDR1 SEHNR, CDR2 FQNEAQ (reference sequence). V lost 1 base to trimming and J lost 2 bases; unmatched junction nucleotides: 7. The CDR3 here is CASSLGVGTANTEAFF. DNA for the CDR3: TGTGCCAGCAGCTTAGGAGTGGGGACAGCCAACACTGAAGCTTTCTTT.

This chain links TRBV5-1 with TRBJ2-1; 12 bases match TRBD2. The V gene end was trimmed by 4 bases and the J gene end by 5 bases; junction bases not matched to a gene: 4. In germline, CDR1 is SGHRS, CDR2 YFSETQ. The CDR3 runs 15 residues. The CDR3 DNA reads as TGCGCCAGCAGCGTGACTAGCGGGGGTCACAATGAGCAGTTCTTC. Translating gives CASSVTSGGHNEQFF.

This rearrangement joins TRBV18 to TRBJ1-1; TRBD1 matches at 7 bases. V was clipped by 5 bases and J by 4 bases; unmatched bases: 10. Germline CDR1 is KGHSH and CDR2 is LQKENI. CDR3 size: 15 residues. The CDR3, as DNA: TGTGCCAGCTCAACCAACAGGGGAGGTGTCACTGAAGCTTTCTTT. Translated, it gives CASSTNRGGVTEAFF.

This chain uses TRBV6-6 with TRBJ2-5; TRBD1 might be the D (6 bases). Trimming stripped 2 bases from V and 9 bases from J, with 13 bases between. CDR1 and CDR2 (germline): MNHNY, SVGAGI (reference sequence). The CDR3 length is 13 residues. For the CDR3, the DNA is TGTGCCAGCAGTTACGATTTGGGGGCGGCCCAGTACTTC. This sequence encodes CASSYDLGAAQYF.